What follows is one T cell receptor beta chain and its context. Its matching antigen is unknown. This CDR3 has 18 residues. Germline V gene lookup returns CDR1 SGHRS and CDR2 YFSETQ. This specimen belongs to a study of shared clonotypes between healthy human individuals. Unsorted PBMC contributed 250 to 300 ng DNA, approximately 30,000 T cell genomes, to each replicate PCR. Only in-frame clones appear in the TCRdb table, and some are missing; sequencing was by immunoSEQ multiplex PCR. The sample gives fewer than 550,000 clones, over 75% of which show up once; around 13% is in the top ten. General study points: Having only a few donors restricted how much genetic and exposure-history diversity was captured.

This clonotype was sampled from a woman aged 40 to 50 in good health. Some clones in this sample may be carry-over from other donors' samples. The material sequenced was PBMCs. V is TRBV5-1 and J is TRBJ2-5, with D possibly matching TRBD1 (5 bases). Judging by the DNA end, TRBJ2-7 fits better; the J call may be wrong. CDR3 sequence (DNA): TGCGCCAGCAGCTTGGCGTCAGGGCAGGATGCCAAGTCCTACGAGCAGTACTTC. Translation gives CASSLASGQDAKSYEQYF.